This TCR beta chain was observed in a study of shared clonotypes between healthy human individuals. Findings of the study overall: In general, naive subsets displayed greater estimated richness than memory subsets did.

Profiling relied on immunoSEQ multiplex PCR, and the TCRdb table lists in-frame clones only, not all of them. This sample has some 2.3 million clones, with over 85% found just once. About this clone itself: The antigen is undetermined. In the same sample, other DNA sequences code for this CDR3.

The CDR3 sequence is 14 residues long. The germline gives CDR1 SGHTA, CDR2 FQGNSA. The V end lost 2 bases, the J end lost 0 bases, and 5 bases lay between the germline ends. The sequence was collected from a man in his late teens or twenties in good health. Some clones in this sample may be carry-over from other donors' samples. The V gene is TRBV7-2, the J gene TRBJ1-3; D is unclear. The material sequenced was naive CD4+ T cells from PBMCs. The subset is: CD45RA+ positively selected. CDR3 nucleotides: TGTGCCAGCAGCTTACTGTACTCTGGAAACACCATATATTTT. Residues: CASSLLYSGNTIYF.